Presented here are 28 T cell receptor beta chains from one specimen sequenced in a study of T cells after yellow fever vaccination. TCRdb itself ran the 5' RACE reads through MiXCR, one entry per CDR3 protein. The table has some 300,000 distinct CDR3 sequences, 8.7% seen once; the top ten hold around 3.1%. The source material was CD4+ T cells sorted from PBMCs, sampled 5 days after the yellow fever booster vaccination. Source of these receptors: a young man who received the YFV17D yellow fever vaccine.

This clonotype was seen many times. This chain joins TRBV7-3 and TRBJ2-2, with a weak D call TRBD2 (7 bases). Germline CDR1 reads SGHTA; CDR2 reads FQGTGA. Trimming shortened V by 2 bases and J by 9 bases, and 16 bases separated the two germline ends. CDR3 length equals 15 residues. DNA for the CDR3: TGTGCCAGCAGCTTATCGGGGGGCCCCCGAAGGGAGCTGTTTTTT. Its translation: CASSLSGGPRRELFF.

The rearrangement joins TRBV5-1 to TRBJ2-1; 15 nucleotides agree with TRBD2. Germline values: CDR1 SGHRS, CDR2 YFSETQ. This CDR3 spans 16 amino acids. V lost 4 bases to trimming and J lost 3 bases; unmatched junction nucleotides: 2. CDR3 loop: CASSGGLAGGYNEQFF. The CDR3 DNA reads TGCGCCAGCAGCGGGGGACTAGCGGGGGGCTACAATGAGCAGTTCTTC.

The chain couples TRBV25-1 to TRBJ2-4; the D call may be TRBD1 or TRBD2 (6 bases each). The V end was cut by 0 bases, the J end by 0 bases, with 12 bases between. The CDR3 runs 17 residues. CDR1 and CDR2 (germline): MGHDK, SYGVNS. The DNA of the CDR3 is TGTGCCAGCAGTGAATACGGGGGCGCCCTAGCCAAAAACATTCAGTACTTC. Translated: CASSEYGGALAKNIQYF.

This clonotype has a count of ten or more. V and J are TRBV29-1 and TRBJ2-3; D may match TRBD1 or TRBD2 (5 bases each). CDR1 and CDR2 from the germline V gene are SQVTM and ANQGSEA. V lost 4 bases and J 8 bases, leaving 10 bases between the germline ends. This CDR3 spans 11 amino acids. CDR3: CSVAGGITQYF. CDR3 coding DNA: TGCAGCGTTGCTGGGGGTATTACGCAGTATTTT.

This clonotype has just a few counts. The V and J genes are TRBV14 and TRBJ1-1; D perhaps matches TRBD1 (5 bases). In germline, CDR1 is SGHDN, CDR2 FVKESK. This CDR3 has 15 amino acids. Trimming took 6 bases from V and 1 from J, leaving 15 bases between them. CDR3 region: CASSLLGGKNTEAFF. CDR3 DNA: TGTGCCAGCAGTCTACTGGGGGGAAAGAACACTGAAGCTTTCTTT.

In this sample, this clonotype turned up many times. The J gene is TRBJ2-5, the V gene TRBV27; 10 bases map to TRBD2. Germline loops: CDR1 MNHEY, CDR2 SMNVEV (reference sequence). V was pared by 5 bases and J by 2 bases, with 11 bases of the junction left unmatched. The CDR3 runs 17 residues. CDR3 nucleotides: TGTGCCAGCAGTCCCGCCTATCTACTAGCGGGGCAAGAGACCCAGTACTTC. Amino acids: CASSPAYLLAGQETQYF.

DNA for the CDR3: TGCGCCAGCAGTCAAATCGGAGGGCCTTCCTCTAGCACAGATACGCAGTATTTT. Translated, it gives CASSQIGGPSSSTDTQYF. V and J are TRBV23-1 and TRBJ2-3; maybe TRBD2 (6 bases). TRBV23-1 is assigned to the ORF class and has an uncertain function. CDR3 length equals 18 residues. V lost 2 bases and J lost 0, with 18 bases in between.

The chain links TRBV24-1 to TRBJ2-7; D unclear. This CDR3 spans 15 amino acids. The V end was cut by 1 base, the J end by 2 bases, with 11 bases between. Germline assignment: CDR1 KGHDR and CDR2 SFDVKD. The CDR3 DNA is TGTGCCACCAGTGATTTTCGCACACAAACCTACGAGCAGTACGTC. It translates to CATSDFRTQTYEQYV.

The V gene is TRBV12-5, the J gene TRBJ2-3; no clear D. The CDR3 extends over 14 amino acids. Trimming took off 0 bases at V and 4 bases at J, with 8 bases between the two ends. The germline CDR1 and CDR2 sequences are LGHNT and FRNRAP. Here the CDR3 DNA reads TGTGCTAGTGGTTTGGTTCGCACGGCAGATACGCAGTATTTT. Its translation: CASGLVRTADTQYF.

This clonotype was seen ten or more times. This chain's CDR3 is CASSDSNQPQHF. The CDR3 nucleotides are TGTGCCAGCAGTGACAGCAATCAGCCCCAGCATTTT. The chain is built from TRBV7-2 and TRBJ1-5; D uncertain. The CDR3 is 12 residues long. The germline V and J ends were trimmed by 6 bases and 1 base, with 4 bases remaining between them. In germline, CDR1 is SGHTA, CDR2 FQGNSA.

The chain combines TRBV14 with TRBJ2-5; D remains ambiguous. This CDR3 is built from 11 residues. Per germline, CDR1 SGHDN and CDR2 FVKESK. With 2 bases removed from V and 5 bases from J, the gap between germline ends came to 3 bases. The CDR3 protein is CASSQYETQYF. In nucleotides, the CDR3 is TGTGCCAGCAGCCAATATGAGACCCAGTACTTC.

The rearrangement joins TRBV18 to TRBJ2-5, with D maybe TRBD1 (7 bases). Trimming took 3 bases from V and 2 from J, leaving 10 bases between them. CDR3 length: 14 residues. The germline CDR1 and CDR2 sequences are KGHSH and LQKENI. In DNA form, the CDR3 reads TGTGCCAGCTCACCGGCGGGACAGCAAGAGACCCAGTACTTC. Residues: CASSPAGQQETQYF.

This clonotype was seen more than once but under ten times. The rearrangement uses TRBV12-3 or TRBV12-4 and TRBJ2-2, with TRBD1 identical over 7 bases. There are 14 residues in the CDR3. V lost 6 bases, J lost 3 bases, and 4 bases stayed unmatched. CDR3 sequence (DNA): TGTGCCAGCAGACCCGGACAGGACACCGGGGAGCTGTTTTTT. Amino acids: CASRPGQDTGELFF.

This clonotype was counted at least ten times. CDR3 bases: TGTGCCAGCAGTAGGGACGTACAAGAGACCCAGTACTTC. Protein: CASSRDVQETQYF. The chain is built from TRBV5-4 and TRBJ2-5; D is possibly TRBD1 or TRBD2 (5 bases each). V lost 5 bases and J 2 bases, leaving 10 bases between the germline ends. The CDR3 is made up of 13 amino acids. The germline gives CDR1 SGHNT, CDR2 YYREEE (reference sequence).

There are a few counts of this clonotype. The chain employs TRBV5-1 and TRBJ2-1; D is unresolved. Germline CDR1 SGHRS, CDR2 YFSETQ. V was trimmed by 2 bases and J by 7 bases, leaving 7 bases between them. This CDR3 comprises 12 residues. The CDR3 DNA is TGCGCCAGCAGCTTTTTACAGAATGAGCAGTTCTTC. Its translation: CASSFLQNEQFF.

The sample holds a few counts of this clonotype. V and J are TRBV4-3 and TRBJ1-6; 9 bases match TRBD1. The junction had 3 bases not matched to a gene; V was cut back by 2 bases and J by 10 bases. Germline CDR1 and CDR2: LGHNA and YSLEER. The CDR3 sequence is 14 residues long. CDR3 nucleotides: TGCGCCAGCAGCCAACGACAGGGGGGATCACCCCTCCACTTT. As protein: CASSQRQGGSPLHF.

This clonotype was counted between two and nine times. The chain uses TRBV20-1 and TRBJ1-2, with a weak D call TRBD1 (6 bases). Deletions cut 6 bases from V and 12 bases from J, with 20 bases between. CDR1 and CDR2 (germline): DFQATT, SNEGSKA (reference sequence). The CDR3 covers 12 residues. The CDR3 here is CSAYQGLLLHTF. CDR3 in DNA: TGCAGTGCGTATCAGGGGTTACTTCTCCACACCTTC.

This clonotype appeared a few times. The chain has TRBV4-3 and TRBJ1-2, with TRBD1 matching 10 bases. V trimming: 2 bases; J trimming: 4 bases; junction bases outside the gene matches: 4. The germline gives CDR1 LGHNA, CDR2 YSLEER. The CDR3 sequence is 15 residues long. The CDR3 spells CASSQLTGGAYGYTF. CDR3 DNA sequence: TGCGCCAGCAGCCAACTGACAGGGGGCGCCTATGGCTACACCTTC.

This clonotype has at least ten counts. This chain connects TRBV3-1 to TRBJ2-7; D could derive from TRBD1 or TRBD2 (5 bases each). Germline V lookup: CDR1 LGHDT, CDR2 YNNKEL (reference sequence). This CDR3 spans 16 amino acids. Trimming shortened V by 1 base and J by 0 bases, and 13 bases separated the two germline ends. DNA of the CDR3: TGTGCCAGCAGCCAAGGTTGGGGACGGAGCTCCTACGAGCAGTACTTC. It yields the protein CASSQGWGRSSYEQYF.

The chain is built from TRBV4-1 and TRBJ2-7; a weak D match, TRBD1 (5 bases). The CDR3 sequence is 15 residues long. Per the germline V gene, CDR1 is MGHRA and CDR2 is YSYEKL. With 5 bases removed from V and 3 bases from J, the gap between germline ends came to 17 bases. Here the CDR3 DNA reads TGCGCCAGCAGCGGACCCCCCGGAGACAGCTACGAGCAGTACTTC. Its translation: CASSGPPGDSYEQYF.

This clonotype was recorded many times. This sequence joins TRBV12-3 or TRBV12-4 and TRBJ2-2; 8 bases align to TRBD1. V dropped 3 bases and J dropped 4; count of bases not matched to a gene: 4. The CDR3 totals 15 residues. The CDR3 is CASSFQGARTGELFF. DNA of the CDR3: TGTGCCAGCAGTTTCCAGGGGGCACGCACCGGGGAGCTGTTTTTT.

This chain uses TRBV20-1 with TRBJ1-3; D unclear. Germline CDR1 is DFQATT and CDR2 is SNEGSKA (reference sequence). V was trimmed by 5 bases and J by 4 bases, leaving 12 bases between them. The CDR3 is 13 amino acids. The CDR3 nucleotides read TGCAGTGCTCACCGGCAAGGAGGAAACACCATATATTTT. Protein sequence: CSAHRQGGNTIYF.

This clonotype occurred many times. CDR3 loop: CASSRDRRKMITQYF. The CDR3 DNA reads as TGTGCCAGCAGCCGCGACAGGAGGAAGATGATTACGCAGTATTTT. This chain uses TRBV7-9 with TRBJ2-3; D might be TRBD1 (6 bases). Trimming removed 5 bases at V and 8 bases at J, with 20 bases between. CDR1 is SEHNR and CDR2 is FQNEAQ in the germline V gene (reference sequence). This CDR3 spans 15 amino acids. The entire variable domain, with the rest obtained from reference TRBV7-9 and TRBJ2-3, is as follows: DTGVSQNPRHKITKRGQNVTFRCDPISEHNRLYWYRQTLGQGPEFLTYFQNEAQLEKSRLLSDRFSAERPKGSFSTLEIQRTEQGDSAMYLCASSRDRRKMITQYFGPGTRLTVL.

CDR3 region: CASSEQASYNEQFF. CDR3 nucleotides: TGTGCCAGCAGCGAACAGGCCTCCTACAATGAGCAGTTCTTC. The chain couples TRBV6-2 or TRBV6-3 to TRBJ2-1; D is perhaps TRBD1 (5 bases). CDR3 size: 14 residues. Trimming shortened V by 6 bases and J by 0 bases, and 9 bases separated the two germline ends. Germline CDR1 MNHEY, CDR2 SVGEGT.

This clonotype was counted a few times. V gene TRBV21-1 combines with J gene TRBJ1-2; TRBD1 was called by the table and not checked on the DNA. TRBV21-1 is deemed a pseudogene. The CDR3 totals 18 residues. In DNA, the CDR3 is TGTGCCAGCAGCAAAAATACAGGGGAGTCCCTTTTGGTTTATGGCTACACCTTC. Protein sequence: CASSKNTGESLLVYGYTF.

This chain uses TRBV7-8 with TRBJ2-7; tentative D call: TRBD2 (5 bases). V was clipped by 5 bases and J by 5 bases, with 13 bases between them. The CDR3 extends over 13 amino acids. CDR1 and CDR2 from the germline V gene are SGHVS and FQNEAQ. This CDR3 is CASSLLRGNEQYF. The CDR3 region has the DNA TGTGCCAGCAGCCTCCTCCGAGGGAACGAGCAGTACTTC.

The V and J genes are TRBV12-3 or TRBV12-4 and TRBJ2-3, with D unresolved. Trimming cost V 2 bases and J 7 bases, with 7 bases left between them. This CDR3 contains 12 residues. The CDR3 DNA reads as TGTGCCAGCAGTTTATCCGGATATACGCAGTATTTT. It is translated as CASSLSGYTQYF.

Only a few counts were recorded for this clonotype. The rearrangement joins TRBV5-1 to TRBJ2-3, with 10 bases fitting TRBD1. CDR3 length: 14 amino acids. Germline trimming cut 5 bases from V and 4 bases from J; bases unmatched to any gene: 4. The germline gives CDR1 SGHRS, CDR2 YFSETQ. The CDR3 loop is CASRPGQGSDTQYF. The CDR3 DNA is TGCGCCAGCAGACCGGGACAGGGGTCAGATACGCAGTATTTT.